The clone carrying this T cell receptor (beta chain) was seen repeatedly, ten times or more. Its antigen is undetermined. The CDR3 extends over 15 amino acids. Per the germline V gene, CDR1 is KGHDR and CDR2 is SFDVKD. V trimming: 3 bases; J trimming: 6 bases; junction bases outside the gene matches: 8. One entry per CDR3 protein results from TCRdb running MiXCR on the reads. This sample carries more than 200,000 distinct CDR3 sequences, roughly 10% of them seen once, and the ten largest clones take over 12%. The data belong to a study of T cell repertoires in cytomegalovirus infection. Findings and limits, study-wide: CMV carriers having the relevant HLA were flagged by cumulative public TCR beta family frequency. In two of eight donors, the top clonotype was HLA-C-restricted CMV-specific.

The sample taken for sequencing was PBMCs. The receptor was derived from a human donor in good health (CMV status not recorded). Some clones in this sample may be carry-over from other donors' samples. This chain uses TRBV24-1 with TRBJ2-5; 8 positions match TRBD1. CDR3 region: CATSDAGGPTKTQYF. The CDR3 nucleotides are TGTGCCACCAGTGATGCAGGGGGCCCTACCAAGACCCAGTACTTC.